The 18 T cell receptor beta chains presented below share a single source sample, sequenced in a study of blood T cell repertoires in COVID-19. Clones were sequenced by immunoSEQ multiplex PCR, and TCRdb holds only the in-frame ones, with some missing. This repertoire shows about 150,000 clones, 65% to 80% found once; its top ten account for roughly 17%. Sequencing was done on a sample of peripheral blood. The source of these receptors is a man aged 50-60 years with acute or convalescent COVID-19.

The chain uses TRBV19 and TRBJ2-1; 9 bases match TRBD1. The CDR3 covers 15 residues. Germline CDR1 is LNHDA and CDR2 is SQIVND (reference sequence). The ends lost 0 bases at V and 7 bases at J; junction bases unmatched: 4. CDR3 sequence: CASSIEGQGWNEQFF. The DNA for the CDR3 is TGTGCCAGTAGTATAGAGGGACAGGGTTGGAATGAGCAGTTCTTC.

This sequence joins TRBV5-1 and TRBJ2-7; the D gene is possibly TRBD2 (6 bases). Per germline, CDR1 SGHRS and CDR2 YFSETQ. Trimming stripped 5 bases from V and 3 bases from J, with 15 bases between. The CDR3 is 14 amino acids. CDR3 protein: CASSVGGELYEQYF. The CDR3 DNA sequence: TGCGCCAGCAGTGTCGGAGGGGAACTCTACGAGCAGTACTTC.

V usage is TRBV23-1 and J usage is TRBJ2-7; 9 bases agree with TRBD1. TRBV23-1 is filed as an ORF, its function uncertain. V was pared by 0 bases and J by 1 base, with 10 bases of the junction left unmatched. CDR3 length: 18 amino acids. This CDR3 reads CASSQSVMRDRASYEQYV. The CDR3 DNA sequence: TGCGCCAGCAGTCAATCTGTAATGCGGGACAGGGCATCCTACGAGCAGTACGTC.

For this clone: Distinct nucleotide sequences in the sample also encode this CDR3. This chain joins TRBV6-5 and TRBJ1-1, with D possibly TRBD1 on 5 matching bases. V gave up 5 bases and J gave up 1 base, with 8 bases separating them. Germline V CDR1 and CDR2: MNHEY, SVGAGI. The CDR3 consists of 13 residues. The CDR3 loop reads CASSRTGNTEAFF. CDR3 DNA: TGTGCCAGCAGTCGAACAGGGAACACTGAAGCTTTCTTT.

The V and J genes are TRBV10-2 and TRBJ1-1; 12 positions agree with TRBD1. The CDR3 length is 14 residues. The V and J ends lost 8 bases and 5 bases, in that order; junction bases with no gene match: 6. Germline V gives CDR1 WSHSY, CDR2 SAAADI. CDR3 loop: CASRGQGAKTEAFF. The CDR3 DNA follows: TGCGCCAGCCGGGGACAGGGGGCTAAGACTGAAGCTTTCTTT.

This clone was seen once. The CDR3, as DNA: TGTGCCATCAGTGAGTCGTTCGGGGGGGTCCAAGAGACCCAGTACTTC. Translation: CAISESFGGVQETQYF. The genes are TRBV10-3 and TRBJ2-5, with 8 nucleotides matching TRBD2. With V trimmed by 0 bases and J by 1 base, 4 bases remained unmatched. Germline V CDR1 and CDR2: ENHRY, SYGVKD. This CDR3 has 16 amino acids.

The gene calls are TRBV19 and TRBJ2-2; TRBD1 aligns across 11 bases. The germline gives CDR1 LNHDA, CDR2 SQIVND (reference sequence). CDR3 length: 15 amino acids. The trim removed 7 bases at V and 6 bases at J, leaving 7 bases unmatched. The CDR3 DNA reads TGTGCCAGTACGACGCCGGGACAGGGGGCCGGGGAGCTGTTTTTT. As protein: CASTTPGQGAGELFF.

V is TRBV19 and J is TRBJ2-1, with D tentatively TRBD2 (7 bases). CDR3 length: 17 residues. From germline, CDR1 is LNHDA and CDR2 SQIVND (reference sequence). The ends were cut back, 5 bases at V and 5 bases at J, with 22 bases in the middle. The CDR3 nucleotides are TGTGCCAGTAGTGCGATATTGGGGGGGGGCGCCCACAATGAGCAGTTCTTC. Translating gives CASSAILGGGAHNEQFF.

The V gene is TRBV5-1, the J gene TRBJ2-2; 7 positions match TRBD2. CDR1 is SGHRS, CDR2 YFSETQ, per germline. The trim removed 2 bases at V and 2 bases at J, leaving 3 bases unmatched. The CDR3 contains 15 residues. The CDR3 coding sequence is TGCGCCAGCAGCTTTGGGGGGGTCAACACCGGGGAGCTGTTTTTT. It codes for CASSFGGVNTGELFF.

The chain is built from TRBV5-1 and TRBJ2-2, with no clear D. This CDR3 has 14 residues. With 1 base removed from V and 0 bases from J, the gap between germline ends came to 4 bases. Germline CDR1 and CDR2: SGHRS and YFSETQ. The chain's CDR3 is CASSLSANTGELFF. The CDR3 coding sequence is TGCGCCAGCAGCTTGTCAGCGAACACCGGGGAGCTGTTTTTT.

V gene TRBV19 combines with J gene TRBJ1-1, with D unclear. The ends were cut back, 11 bases at V and 3 bases at J, with 25 bases in the middle. Germline loops: CDR1 LNHDA, CDR2 SQIVND (reference sequence). The CDR3 is made up of 16 amino acids. DNA for the CDR3: TGTGCCTTGTCCTCCAACCCGTCACAGACATACACTGAAGCTTTCTTT. Its protein is CALSSNPSQTYTEAFF. The whole variable domain, filled in from reference TRBV19 and TRBJ1-1, reads DGGITQSPKYLFRKEGQNVTLSCEQNLNHDAMYWYRQDPGQGLRLIYYSQIVNDFQKGDIAEGYSVSREKKESFPLTVTSAQKNPTAFYLCALSSNPSQTYTEAFFGQGTRLTVV.

The chain employs TRBV19 and TRBJ1-2, with D perhaps matching TRBD1 (5 bases). V lost 3 bases and J 4 bases, leaving 18 bases between the germline ends. Germline assignment: CDR1 LNHDA and CDR2 SQIVND (reference sequence). The CDR3 is 16 amino acids. This chain's CDR3 is CASSIGSGRVAYGYTF. The CDR3 DNA is TGTGCCAGTAGTATCGGTTCGGGCAGGGTCGCCTATGGCTACACCTTC. Full variable domain (remainder filled in from reference TRBV19 and TRBJ1-2): DGGITQSPKYLFRKEGQNVTLSCEQNLNHDAMYWYRQDPGQGLRLIYYSQIVNDFQKGDIAEGYSVSREKKESFPLTVTSAQKNPTAFYLCASSIGSGRVAYGYTFGSGTRLTVV.

The CDR3 DNA follows: TGTGCCAGCAAACCAGGGGGGCGGAACACCATATATTTT. It translates to CASKPGGRNTIYF. The chain is built from TRBV12-3 or TRBV12-4 and TRBJ1-3; 7 bases are shared with TRBD1. V lost 7 bases, J lost 7 bases, and 7 bases stayed unmatched. The CDR3 is 13 residues long.

The chain recombines TRBV19 with TRBJ1-5; weak D call: TRBD1 (6 bases). The CDR3 covers 14 residues. Per germline, CDR1 LNHDA and CDR2 SQIVND (reference sequence). V was clipped by 3 bases and J by 7 bases, with 13 bases between them. The DNA for the CDR3 is TGTGCCAGTAGTATTCCAGGGGACTACCAGCCCCAGCATTTT. Protein sequence: CASSIPGDYQPQHF.

This chain links TRBV19 with TRBJ1-6; the match to TRBD1 covers 9 bases. The CDR3 covers 15 residues. Trimming took 7 bases from V and 7 from J; bases not matched to a gene: 8. Germline V CDR1 and CDR2: LNHDA, SQIVND (reference sequence). This chain's CDR3 is CASTSSTGGNSPLHF. CDR3 nucleotides: TGTGCCAGTACCTCATCCACAGGGGGCAATTCACCCCTCCACTTT.

The genes are TRBV29-1 and TRBJ1-3; D remains ambiguous. V was pared by 5 bases and J by 0 bases, with 8 bases between. Germline V gives CDR1 SQVTM, CDR2 ANQGSEA. The CDR3 has 13 residues. CDR3 coding DNA: TGCAGCGTTCAGGAAATCTCTGGAAACACCATATATTTT. Amino acids: CSVQEISGNTIYF.

The chain combines TRBV10-3 with TRBJ1-3, with D uncertain. V was shortened by 6 bases and J by 4 bases, with 7 bases between the two germline ends. From germline, CDR1 is ENHRY and CDR2 SYGVKD. The CDR3 has 12 amino acids. The CDR3 DNA sequence: TGTGCCATCAGCAATTCCGGAAACACCATATATTTT. Its translation is CAISNSGNTIYF.

The CDR3: CASSPGALSYGYTF. The CDR3 DNA reads TGTGCCAGCAGCCCAGGGGCGTTAAGCTATGGCTACACCTTC. This chain uses TRBV7-6 with TRBJ1-2, with D perhaps matching TRBD1 (6 bases). V was pared by 5 bases and J by 4 bases, with 14 bases between. CDR1 is SGHVS, CDR2 FNYEAQ, per germline. The CDR3 has 14 residues. The full variable domain, rest sourced from reference TRBV7-6 and TRBJ1-2, is GAGVSQSPRYKVTKRGQDVALRCDPISGHVSLYWYRQALGQGPEFLTYFNYEAQQDKSGLPNDRFSAERPEGSISTLTIQRTEQRDSAMYRCASSPGALSYGYTFGSGTRLTVV.